This TCR beta chain was captured in a study of technical replicates of blood from several donors. Produced via immunoSEQ multiplex PCR; TCRdb's table is partial and in-frame only. The sample holds about 73,000 clones, around 93% seen once. Trimming shortened V by 6 bases and J by 7 bases, and 13 bases separated the two germline ends. The CDR3 has 13 residues. Germline V gives CDR1 MNHNS, CDR2 SASEGT. V is TRBV6-1 and J is TRBJ1-5; no clear D gene. Input material: T cells isolated from PBMCs. The clonotype originates from a human donor in good health. This CDR3 reads CASRAQDAQPQHF. CDR3 coding DNA: TGTGCCAGCAGGGCGCAGGATGCCCAGCCCCAGCATTTT.